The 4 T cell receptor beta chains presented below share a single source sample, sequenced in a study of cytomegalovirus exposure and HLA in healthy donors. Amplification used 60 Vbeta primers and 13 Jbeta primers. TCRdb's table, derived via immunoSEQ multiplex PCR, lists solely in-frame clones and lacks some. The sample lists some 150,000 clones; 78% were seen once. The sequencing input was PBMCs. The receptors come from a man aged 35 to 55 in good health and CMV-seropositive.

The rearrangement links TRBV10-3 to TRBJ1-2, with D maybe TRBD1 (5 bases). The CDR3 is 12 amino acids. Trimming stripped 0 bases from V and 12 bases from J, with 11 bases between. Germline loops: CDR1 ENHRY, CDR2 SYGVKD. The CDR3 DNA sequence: TGTGCCATCAGTGAGTCGGACATCGCCGACACCTTC. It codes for CAISESDIADTF.

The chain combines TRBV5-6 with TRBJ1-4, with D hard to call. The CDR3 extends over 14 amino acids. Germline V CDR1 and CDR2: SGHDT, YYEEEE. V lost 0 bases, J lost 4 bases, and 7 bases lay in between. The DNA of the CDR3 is TGTGCCAGCAGCTTGGTTAGCTTTAATGAAAAACTGTTTTTT. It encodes CASSLVSFNEKLFF.

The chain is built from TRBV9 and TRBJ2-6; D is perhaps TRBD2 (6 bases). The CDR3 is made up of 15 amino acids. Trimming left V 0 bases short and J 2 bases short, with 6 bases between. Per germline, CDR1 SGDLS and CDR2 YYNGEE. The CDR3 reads CASSVGGAGANVLTF. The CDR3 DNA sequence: TGTGCCAGCAGCGTAGGGGGGGCTGGGGCCAACGTCCTGACTTTC.

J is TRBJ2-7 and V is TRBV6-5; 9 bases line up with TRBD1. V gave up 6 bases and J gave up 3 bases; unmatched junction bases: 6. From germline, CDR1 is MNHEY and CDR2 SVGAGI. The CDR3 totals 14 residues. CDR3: CASSTDRGLYEQYF. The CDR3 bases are TGTGCCAGCAGCACGGACAGGGGACTCTACGAGCAGTACTTC.